This TCR beta chain is drawn from a study of control samples from healthy donors and cancer patients (TCRdb year 2020). A word on this clone: The target of this receptor is not known. Qualities for individual bases were not recorded, and no much larger clone is one base off.

Library method: the immunoSEQ multiplex PCR assay. The table was pulled from immuneACCESS by TCRdb, which kept in-frame rearrangements only. Such tables lose some clones; where checked, under half of the loss comes from unresolved V genes, and the rest has no known cause. The sample table contains about 130,000 clones; only one count was recorded for less than 90% of them. The ten largest clones take up around 1.8% of the sample. Its CDR3 holds 17 amino acids, cysteine through phenylalanine. Only CDR3 DNA remains: 51 bases, in frame from the first base. CDR1 and CDR2 are read off the germline V gene as KGHSH and LQKENI. V loses 3 bases at its end and J loses 5 bases; junction bases beyond the gene matches: 13.

This clonotype was obtained from a man aged 18 to 35 in good health. The sample was blood. The rearrangement joined TRBV18 to TRBJ1-5; 7 bases in between match TRBD1. CDR3 reads: CASSPQTRQGGDQPQHF. The DNA sequence is as follows: TGTGCCAGCTCACCTCAAACGAGACAGGGCGGGGATCAGCCCCAGCATTTT. The CDR3 plus the reference TRBV18 and TRBJ1-5 genes for the other parts give the full variable domain: NAGVMQNPRHLVRRRGQEARLRCSPMKGHSHVYWYRQLPEEGLKFMVYLQKENIIDESGMPKERFSAEFPKEGPSILRIQQVVRGDSAAYFCASSPQTRQGGDQPQHFGDGTRLSIL.